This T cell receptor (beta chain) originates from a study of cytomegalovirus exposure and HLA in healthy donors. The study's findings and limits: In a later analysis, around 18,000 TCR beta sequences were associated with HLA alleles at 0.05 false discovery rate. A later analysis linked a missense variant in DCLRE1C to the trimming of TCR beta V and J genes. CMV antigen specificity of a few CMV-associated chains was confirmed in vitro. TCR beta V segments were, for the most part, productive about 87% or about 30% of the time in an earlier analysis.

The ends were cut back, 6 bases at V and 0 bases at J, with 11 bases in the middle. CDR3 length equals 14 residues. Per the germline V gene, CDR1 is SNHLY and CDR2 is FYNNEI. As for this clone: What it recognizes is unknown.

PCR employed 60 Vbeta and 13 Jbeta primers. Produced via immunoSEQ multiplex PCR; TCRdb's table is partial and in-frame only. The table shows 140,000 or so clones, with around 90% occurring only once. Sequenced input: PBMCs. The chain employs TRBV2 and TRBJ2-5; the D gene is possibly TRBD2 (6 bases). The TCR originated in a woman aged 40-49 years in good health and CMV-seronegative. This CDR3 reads CASSRSSDQETQYF. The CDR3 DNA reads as TGTGCCAGCAGCCGCTCTAGCGACCAAGAGACCCAGTACTTC.